A selection of T cell receptor beta chains follows, all from one sample in a study of T cells after yellow fever vaccination. In TCRdb, the 5' RACE reads were re-called with MiXCR into one record per CDR3 protein. The sample records about 350,000 distinct CDR3 sequences, roughly 8.3% being singletons. The source was PBMCs, collected roughly seven weeks after the first yellow fever vaccination. These receptors all stem from a young man who received the YFV17D yellow fever vaccine. Each CDR3 is given with its conserved first and last residue. A D gene is named only where the DNA matches it firmly. Not every row has a clone size; where given, it reads once, few, many or a size class.

d_gene	v_gene	abundance	j_gene	CDR3aa	CDR3nt
.	TRBV20-1	.	TRBJ1-4	CSARDSGRNEKLFF	TGCAGTGCTAGAGATTCAGGGCGGAATGAAAAACTGTTTTTT
.	TRBV5-1	many	TRBJ2-1	CASSSSNEQFF	TGCGCCAGCAGCTCCTCGAATGAGCAGTTCTTC
.	TRBV10-3	.	TRBJ1-1	CATSGGEWEAFF	TGTGCCACCTCGGGGGGGGAATGGGAAGCTTTCTTT
TRBD1	TRBV3-1	.	TRBJ2-1	CASSRTTGADEQFF	TGTGCCAGCAGTCGAACTACAGGGGCGGATGAGCAGTTCTTC
.	TRBV6-2/TRBV6-3	few	TRBJ1-6	CATEDSYNSPLHF	TGTGCCACCGAGGACAGCTATAATTCACCCCTCCACTTT
.	TRBV5-5	.	TRBJ2-6	CASTLGGSGANVLTF	TGTGCCAGCACCCTTGGGGGTTCTGGGGCCAACGTCCTGACTTTC
.	TRBV5-4	many	TRBJ2-5	CASSLQLAEETQYF	TGTGCCAGCAGCTTGCAGTTGGCGGAAGAGACCCAGTACTTC
TRBD2	TRBV27	many	TRBJ2-1	CASSLPGGGGRNEQFF	TGTGCCAGCAGCCTTCCGGGCGGGGGAGGCAGAAATGAGCAGTTCTTC
.	TRBV20-1	.	TRBJ1-2	CSAPRSGFNGYTF	TGCAGTGCCCCCCGCTCGGGGTTTAATGGCTACACCTTC
.	TRBV6-2/TRBV6-3	many	TRBJ2-5	CASSTRLIQETQYF	TGTGCCAGCAGTACCCGACTAATCCAAGAGACCCAGTACTTC